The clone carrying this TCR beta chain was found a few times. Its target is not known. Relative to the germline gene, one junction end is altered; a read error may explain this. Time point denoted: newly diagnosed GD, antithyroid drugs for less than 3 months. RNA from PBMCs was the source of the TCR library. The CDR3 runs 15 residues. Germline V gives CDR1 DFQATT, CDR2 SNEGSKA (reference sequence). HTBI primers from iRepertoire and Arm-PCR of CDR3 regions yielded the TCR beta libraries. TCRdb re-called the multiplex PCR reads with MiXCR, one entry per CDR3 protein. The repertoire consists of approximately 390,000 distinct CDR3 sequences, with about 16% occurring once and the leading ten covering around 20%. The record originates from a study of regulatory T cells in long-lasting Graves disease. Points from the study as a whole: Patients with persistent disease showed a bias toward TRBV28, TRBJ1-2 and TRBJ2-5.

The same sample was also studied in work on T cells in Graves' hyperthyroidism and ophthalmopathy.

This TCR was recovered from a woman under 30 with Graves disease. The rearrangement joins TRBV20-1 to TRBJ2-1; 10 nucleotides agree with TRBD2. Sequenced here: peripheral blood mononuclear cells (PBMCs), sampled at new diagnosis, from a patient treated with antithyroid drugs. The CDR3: CSADLAGGKGNEQLF. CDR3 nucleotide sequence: TGCAGTGCAGATTTAGCGGGAGGAAAAGGCAATGAGCAGCTCTTC.